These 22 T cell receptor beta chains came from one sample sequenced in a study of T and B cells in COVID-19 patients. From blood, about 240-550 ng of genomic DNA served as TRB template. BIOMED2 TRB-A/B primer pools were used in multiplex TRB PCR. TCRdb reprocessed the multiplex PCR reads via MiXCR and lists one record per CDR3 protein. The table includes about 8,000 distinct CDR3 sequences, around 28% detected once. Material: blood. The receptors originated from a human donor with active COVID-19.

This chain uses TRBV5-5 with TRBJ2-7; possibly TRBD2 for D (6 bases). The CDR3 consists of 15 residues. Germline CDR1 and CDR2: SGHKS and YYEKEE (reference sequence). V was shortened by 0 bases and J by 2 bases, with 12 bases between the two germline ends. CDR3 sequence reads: CASSLAPSDPYEQYF. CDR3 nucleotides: TGTGCCAGCAGCTTGGCCCCTAGCGATCCCTACGAGCAGTACTTC.

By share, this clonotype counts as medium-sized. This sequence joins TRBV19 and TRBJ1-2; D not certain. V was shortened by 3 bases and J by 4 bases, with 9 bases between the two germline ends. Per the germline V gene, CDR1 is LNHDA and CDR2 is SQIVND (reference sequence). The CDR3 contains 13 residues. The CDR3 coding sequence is TGTGCCAGTAGTATGGACGGGATCTATGGCTACACCTTC. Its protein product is CASSMDGIYGYTF.

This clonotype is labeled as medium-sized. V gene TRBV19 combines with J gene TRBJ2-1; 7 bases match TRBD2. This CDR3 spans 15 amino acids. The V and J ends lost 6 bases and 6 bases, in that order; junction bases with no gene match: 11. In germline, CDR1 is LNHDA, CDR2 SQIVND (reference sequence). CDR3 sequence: CASSSTSATFNEQFF. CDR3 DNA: TGTGCCAGTAGCAGTACTAGCGCAACGTTCAATGAGCAGTTCTTC.

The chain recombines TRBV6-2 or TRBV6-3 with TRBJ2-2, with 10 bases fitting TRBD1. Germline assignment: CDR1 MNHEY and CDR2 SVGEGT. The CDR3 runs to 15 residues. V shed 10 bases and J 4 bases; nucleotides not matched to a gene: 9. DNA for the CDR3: TGTGCCACACAGACAGGGGGCTTTTTCACCGGGGAGCTGTTTTTT. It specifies CATQTGGFFTGELFF.

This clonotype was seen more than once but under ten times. This CDR3 reads CASSEMEGGLHEQYF. As DNA, the CDR3 is TGTGCCAGCAGTGAAATGGAGGGGGGGTTGCACGAGCAGTACTTC. This chain uses TRBV6-1 with TRBJ2-7; D is perhaps TRBD2 (7 bases). The germline V gene has CDR1 MNHNS and CDR2 SASEGT. The CDR3 totals 15 residues. V lost 2 bases and J 5 bases, leaving 16 bases between the germline ends.

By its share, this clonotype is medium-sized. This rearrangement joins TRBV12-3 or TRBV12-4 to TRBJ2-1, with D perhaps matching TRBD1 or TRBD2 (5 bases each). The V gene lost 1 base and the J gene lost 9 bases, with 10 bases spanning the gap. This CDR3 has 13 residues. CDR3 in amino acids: CASSLGAGSEQFF. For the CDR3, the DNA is TGTGCCAGCAGTTTAGGGGCAGGGAGTGAGCAGTTCTTC.

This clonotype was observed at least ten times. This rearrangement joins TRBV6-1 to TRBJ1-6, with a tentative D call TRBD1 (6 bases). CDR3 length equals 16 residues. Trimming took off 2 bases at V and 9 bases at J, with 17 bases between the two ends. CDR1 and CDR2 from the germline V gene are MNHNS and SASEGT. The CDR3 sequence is CASSESPGGLGSPLHF. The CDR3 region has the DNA TGTGCCAGCAGTGAATCCCCGGGGGGCCTCGGTTCACCCCTCCACTTT.

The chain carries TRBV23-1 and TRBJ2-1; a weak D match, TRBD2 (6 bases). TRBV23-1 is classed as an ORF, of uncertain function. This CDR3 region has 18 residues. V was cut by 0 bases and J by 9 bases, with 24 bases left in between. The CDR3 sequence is CASSQSIGASVELSEQFF. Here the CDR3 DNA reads TGCGCCAGCAGTCAATCAATAGGGGCTAGCGTCGAGCTGAGTGAGCAGTTCTTC.

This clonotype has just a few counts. The CDR3 protein is CASSPGGIQPQHF. In DNA, the CDR3 is TGTGCCAGCAGCCCGGGGGGAATTCAGCCCCAGCATTTT. The J gene is TRBJ1-5, the V gene TRBV6-2 or TRBV6-3; D may be TRBD1 (5 bases). V was pared by 6 bases and J by 6 bases, with 12 bases between. CDR1 is MNHEY, CDR2 SVGEGT, per germline. CDR3 length: 13 amino acids.

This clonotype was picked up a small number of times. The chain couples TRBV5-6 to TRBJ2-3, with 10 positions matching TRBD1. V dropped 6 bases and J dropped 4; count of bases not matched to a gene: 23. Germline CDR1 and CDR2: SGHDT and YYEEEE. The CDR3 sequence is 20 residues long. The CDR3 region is CASTEYGDPSGQGSPDTQYF. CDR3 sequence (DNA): TGTGCCAGCACCGAATATGGGGATCCTTCGGGACAGGGGTCCCCAGATACGCAGTATTTT.

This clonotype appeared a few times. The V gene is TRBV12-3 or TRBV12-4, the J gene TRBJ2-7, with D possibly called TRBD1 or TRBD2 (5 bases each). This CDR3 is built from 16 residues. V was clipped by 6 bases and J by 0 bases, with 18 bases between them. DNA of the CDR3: TGTGCCAGCAGCAAGATCCGGGACGCCGGCTCCTACGAGCAGTACTTC. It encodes CASSKIRDAGSYEQYF.

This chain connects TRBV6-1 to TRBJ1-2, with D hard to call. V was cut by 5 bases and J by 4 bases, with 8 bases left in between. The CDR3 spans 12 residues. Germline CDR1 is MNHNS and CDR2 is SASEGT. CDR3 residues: CASSQEGYGYTF. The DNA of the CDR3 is TGTGCCAGCAGTCAAGAGGGCTATGGCTACACCTTC.

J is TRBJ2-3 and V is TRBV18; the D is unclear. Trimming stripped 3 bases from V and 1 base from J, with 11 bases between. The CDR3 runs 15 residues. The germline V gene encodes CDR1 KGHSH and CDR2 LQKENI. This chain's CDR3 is CASSPGGAGTDTQYF. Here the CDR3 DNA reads TGTGCCAGCTCACCCGGTGGTGCGGGCACAGATACGCAGTATTTT. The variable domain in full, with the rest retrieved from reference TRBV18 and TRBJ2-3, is NAGVMQNPRHLVRRRGQEARLRCSPMKGHSHVYWYRQLPEEGLKFMVYLQKENIIDESGMPKERFSAEFPKEGPSILRIQQVVRGDSAAYFCASSPGGAGTDTQYFGPGTRLTVL.

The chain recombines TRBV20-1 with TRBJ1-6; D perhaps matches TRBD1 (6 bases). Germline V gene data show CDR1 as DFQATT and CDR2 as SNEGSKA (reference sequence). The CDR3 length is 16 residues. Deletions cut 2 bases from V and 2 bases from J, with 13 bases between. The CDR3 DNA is TGCAGTGCTAGACTTCGGGGGGCTACCTATAATTCACCCCTCCACTTT. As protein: CSARLRGATYNSPLHF.

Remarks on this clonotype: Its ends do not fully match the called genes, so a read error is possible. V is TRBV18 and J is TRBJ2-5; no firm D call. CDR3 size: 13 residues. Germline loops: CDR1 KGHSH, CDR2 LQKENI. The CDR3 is CPSSPELEKTQYF. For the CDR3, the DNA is TGTCCCAGCTCACCAGAGTTGGAAAAGACCCAGTACTTC.

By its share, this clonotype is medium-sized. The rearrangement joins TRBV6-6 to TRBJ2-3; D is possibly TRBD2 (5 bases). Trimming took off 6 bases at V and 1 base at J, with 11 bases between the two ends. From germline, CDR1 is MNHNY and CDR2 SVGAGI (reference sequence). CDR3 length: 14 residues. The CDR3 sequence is CASSSSGGTDTQYF. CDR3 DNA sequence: TGTGCCAGCAGCTCAAGCGGTGGCACAGATACGCAGTATTTT.

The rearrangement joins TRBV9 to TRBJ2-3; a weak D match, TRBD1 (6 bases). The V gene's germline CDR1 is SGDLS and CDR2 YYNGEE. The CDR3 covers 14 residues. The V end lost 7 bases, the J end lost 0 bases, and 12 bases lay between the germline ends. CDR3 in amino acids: CASGRGLSTDTQYF. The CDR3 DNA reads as TGTGCCAGCGGCAGGGGCCTAAGCACAGATACGCAGTATTTT.

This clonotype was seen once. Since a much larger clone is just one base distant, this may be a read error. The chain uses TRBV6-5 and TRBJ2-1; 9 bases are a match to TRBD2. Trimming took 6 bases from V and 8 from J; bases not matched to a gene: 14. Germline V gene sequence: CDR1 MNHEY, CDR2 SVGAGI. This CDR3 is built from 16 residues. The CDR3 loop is CASRTLALAGSDEQFF. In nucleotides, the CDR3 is TGTGCCAGCAGGACCTTGGCGCTAGCGGGGTCAGATGAGCAGTTCTTC.

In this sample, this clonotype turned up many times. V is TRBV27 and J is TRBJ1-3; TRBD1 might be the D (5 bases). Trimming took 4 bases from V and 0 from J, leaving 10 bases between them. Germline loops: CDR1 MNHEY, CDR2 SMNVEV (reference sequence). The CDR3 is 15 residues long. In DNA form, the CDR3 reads TGTGCCAGCAGTTCGGACACTAACTCTGGAAACACCATATATTTT. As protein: CASSSDTNSGNTIYF.

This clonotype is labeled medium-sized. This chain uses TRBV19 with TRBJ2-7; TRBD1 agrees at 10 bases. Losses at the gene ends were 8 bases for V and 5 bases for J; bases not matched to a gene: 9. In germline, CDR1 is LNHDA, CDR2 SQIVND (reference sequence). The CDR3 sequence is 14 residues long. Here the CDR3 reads CASAGTGVRHEQYF. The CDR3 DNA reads TGTGCCAGTGCCGGGACAGGGGTAAGGCACGAGCAGTACTTC.

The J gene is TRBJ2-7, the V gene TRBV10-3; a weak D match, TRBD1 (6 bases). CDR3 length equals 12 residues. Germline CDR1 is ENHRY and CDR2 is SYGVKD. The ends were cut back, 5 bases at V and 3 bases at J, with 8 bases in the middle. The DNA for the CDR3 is TGTGCCATCAGTTACAGGGACTACGAGCAGTACTTC. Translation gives CAISYRDYEQYF.

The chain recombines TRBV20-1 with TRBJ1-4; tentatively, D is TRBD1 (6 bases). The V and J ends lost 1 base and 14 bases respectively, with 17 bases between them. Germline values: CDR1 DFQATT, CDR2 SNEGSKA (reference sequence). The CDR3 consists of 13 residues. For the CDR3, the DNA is TGCAGTGCTAGAGGGTTAACAGGGAGTGGTCTGTTTTTT. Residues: CSARGLTGSGLFF.